The 26 T cell receptor beta chains presented below share a single source sample, sequenced in a study of siplizumab effects on memory and regulatory T cells (dated by TCRdb to about 2019). Libraries were made using the immunoSEQ multiplex PCR assay. TCRdb carries this immuneACCESS record with in-frame sequences only. Its versions omit some clonotypes, under half of them owing to an unresolved V gene in the studies checked, with the rest unexplained. Here the sample has roughly 69,000 clones; 83% occur a single time. The top ten constitute more than 3.5% of the sample. The sequenced sample consisted of memory CD4+ T cells sorted from blood. The cell subset or site label, read with the paper, signifies: unstimulated CD4+ memory T cells. The origin of the receptors is a human donor in good health.

V gene TRBV7-2 combines with J gene TRBJ2-1; TRBD1 aligns across 7 bases. Germline V CDR1 and CDR2: SGHTA, FQGNSA. V gave up 5 bases and J gave up 0 bases; unmatched junction bases: 7. The CDR3 is 16 amino acids. CDR3 in DNA: TGTGCCAGCAGCCTTGACCGGGACAGCTCCTACAATGAGCAGTTCTTC. This codes for CASSLDRDSSYNEQFF.

The chain uses TRBV29-1 and TRBJ2-7; 7 bases map to TRBD1. From germline, CDR1 is SQVTM and CDR2 ANQGSEA. The CDR3 has 12 amino acids. Unmatched junction bases numbered 3, after V lost 4 bases and J lost 3 bases. The CDR3 nucleotides read TGCAGCGTTGCCCGGGACAGCTACGAGCAGTACTTC. Encoded protein: CSVARDSYEQYF.

This chain uses TRBV4-1 with TRBJ2-5; a possible D gene is TRBD1 (5 bases). Per germline, CDR1 MGHRA and CDR2 YSYEKL. The CDR3 totals 15 residues. Trimming left V 3 bases short and J 5 bases short, with 16 bases between. For the CDR3, the DNA is TGCGCCAGCAGCCAGCTTGGGTGGACAACGGAGACCCAGTACTTC. Its translation is CASSQLGWTTETQYF.

The rearrangement uses TRBV6-5 and TRBJ2-7; D uncertain. The CDR3 is made up of 10 amino acids. Between the trimmed V and J ends, which lost 6 bases and 3 bases, there was a span of 3 bases. Germline CDR1 and CDR2: MNHEY and SVGAGI. The CDR3 is CASRNYEQYF. The CDR3 DNA is TGTGCCAGCAGGAACTACGAGCAGTACTTC.

The chain uses TRBV9 and TRBJ2-3; D gene uncertain. Germline CDR1 and CDR2: SGDLS and YYNGEE. The CDR3 covers 13 residues. V was trimmed by 0 bases and J by 4 bases, leaving 6 bases between them. The CDR3 reads CASSVASADTQYF. CDR3 sequence (DNA): TGTGCCAGCAGCGTAGCTAGTGCAGATACGCAGTATTTT.

The chain links TRBV2 to TRBJ1-6, with D possibly TRBD1 on 5 matching bases. In germline, CDR1 is SNHLY, CDR2 FYNNEI. The germline V and J ends were trimmed by 5 bases and 4 bases, with 9 bases remaining between them. The CDR3 runs to 14 residues. The DNA of the CDR3 is TGTGCCAGCAGTCAGGGAAAGTATAATTCACCCCTCCACTTT. Translated, it gives CASSQGKYNSPLHF. Full variable domain (outside the CDR3, taken from reference TRBV2 and TRBJ1-6): EPEVTQTPSHQVTQMGQEVILRCVPISNHLYFYWYRQILGQKVEFLVSFYNNEISEKSEIFDDQFSVERPDGSNFTLKIRSTKLEDSAMYFCASSQGKYNSPLHFGNGTRLTVT.

This clone has only a few counts. V usage is TRBV5-4 and J usage is TRBJ2-1; 9 nucleotides match TRBD1. Germline CDR1 is SGHNT and CDR2 is YYREEE (reference sequence). The CDR3 extends over 15 amino acids. Trimming at V came to 4 bases and at J to 2 bases, leaving 4 bases not matched to a gene. CDR3: CASSQDRGTYNEQFF. The CDR3 region has the DNA TGTGCCAGCAGCCAGGACAGGGGTACCTACAATGAGCAGTTCTTC.

J is TRBJ2-5 and V is TRBV27, with D tentatively TRBD2 (6 bases). V lost 4 bases to trimming and J lost 4 bases, with 16 bases between them. This CDR3 has 15 residues. Germline-derived CDR1 and CDR2 are MNHEY and SMNVEV (reference sequence). CDR3 in amino acids: CASSSTERGGETQYF. CDR3 DNA: TGTGCCAGCAGTTCCACGGAACGGGGAGGAGAGACCCAGTACTTC.

The gene calls are TRBV19 and TRBJ2-1; D is perhaps TRBD1 or TRBD2 (5 bases each). The CDR3 covers 16 residues. Germline CDR1 is LNHDA and CDR2 is SQIVND (reference sequence). V was cut by 3 bases and J by 0 bases, with 12 bases left in between. DNA of the CDR3: TGTGCCAGTAGTATTGGGACGGACGCCTCCTACAATGAGCAGTTCTTC. Translated, it gives CASSIGTDASYNEQFF.

The chain employs TRBV6-4 and TRBJ1-5; D is unresolved. Germline assignment: CDR1 MRHNA and CDR2 SNTAGT. This CDR3 is 14 amino acids long. With 2 bases removed from V and 0 bases from J, the gap between germline ends came to 5 bases. The CDR3 DNA follows: TGTGCCAGCAGTGACCGAGATAGCAATCAGCCCCAGCATTTT. Residues: CASSDRDSNQPQHF.

This chain links TRBV10-2 with TRBJ2-2, with D perhaps given as TRBD1 or TRBD2 (6 bases each). The V end lost 0 bases, the J end lost 7 bases, and 18 bases lay between the germline ends. Germline V gene data show CDR1 as WSHSY and CDR2 as SAAADI. The CDR3 spans 17 residues. The CDR3 protein is CASSESGSSGGGGELFF. The CDR3 DNA reads TGCGCCAGCAGTGAGTCCGGGAGCTCCGGAGGGGGCGGGGAGCTGTTTTTT.

The J gene is TRBJ1-1, the V gene TRBV2; no firm D call. V was shortened by 10 bases and J by 0 bases, with 12 bases between the two germline ends. The CDR3 totals 13 residues. Germline loops: CDR1 SNHLY, CDR2 FYNNEI. The CDR3 spells CATLWGVNTEAFF. CDR3 in DNA: TGTGCCACCCTCTGGGGTGTGAACACTGAAGCTTTCTTT.

This rearrangement joins TRBV7-9 to TRBJ2-7, with D tentatively TRBD1 or TRBD2 (5 bases each). Per the germline V gene, CDR1 is SEHNR and CDR2 is FQNEAQ (reference sequence). CDR3 size: 13 residues. Trimming removed 5 bases at V and 7 bases at J, with 15 bases between. CDR3: CASSRLGVEEQYF. In DNA form, the CDR3 reads TGTGCCAGCAGCCGCCTGGGGGTCGAGGAGCAGTACTTC.

The genes are TRBV9 and TRBJ1-2; a weak D match, TRBD1 (5 bases). The CDR3 length is 15 residues. Trimming left V 5 bases short and J 4 bases short, with 18 bases between. Germline-derived CDR1 and CDR2 are SGDLS and YYNGEE. CDR3 nucleotides: TGTGCCAGCAGTTCCACTACGGGGCTTGGCTATGGCTACACCTTC. The encoded protein is CASSSTTGLGYGYTF.

The chain uses TRBV7-8 and TRBJ1-5; perhaps TRBD1 as D (6 bases). The germline V gene encodes CDR1 SGHVS and CDR2 FQNEAQ. The CDR3 spans 14 residues. The V end lost 5 bases, the J end lost 3 bases, and 11 bases lay between the germline ends. The CDR3 region is CASSEGGLNQPQHF. Here the CDR3 DNA reads TGTGCCAGCAGCGAGGGGGGGCTCAATCAGCCCCAGCATTTT.

The gene calls are TRBV4-1 and TRBJ2-2; D remains ambiguous. Trimming removed 8 bases at V and 3 bases at J, with 10 bases between. Germline assignment: CDR1 MGHRA and CDR2 YSYEKL. The CDR3 has 13 residues. The CDR3 loop reads CASSPLDTGELFF. The CDR3 DNA reads TGCGCCAGCTCTCCGTTAGACACCGGGGAGCTGTTTTTT.

This clone turned up a few times. The chain employs TRBV5-1 and TRBJ2-1; 12 nucleotides match TRBD2. The CDR3 contains 17 residues. Germline V CDR1 and CDR2: SGHRS, YFSETQ. Unmatched junction bases numbered 9, after V lost 4 bases and J lost 4 bases. This CDR3 reads CASSNRLAGDRYNEQFF. DNA for the CDR3: TGCGCCAGCAGCAACCGACTAGCGGGGGATCGGTACAATGAGCAGTTCTTC.

The CDR3 region is CAWDLGGGGEQYF. The CDR3 DNA sequence: TGTGCCTGGGACTTAGGGGGGGGCGGCGAGCAGTACTTC. The chain has TRBV30 and TRBJ2-7, with D possibly matching TRBD2 (7 bases). The CDR3 has 13 amino acids. The V end lost 5 bases, the J end lost 6 bases, and 17 bases lay between the germline ends. The germline CDR1 and CDR2 sequences are GTSNPN and SVGIG (reference sequence).

In the case of this clone: Other DNA sequences in the sample encode the same CDR3. The CDR3 DNA sequence: TGTGCCAGCAGTTCCGCCGGGACAGACTATGGCTACACCTTC. Amino acid sequence: CASSSAGTDYGYTF. V and J are TRBV6-5 and TRBJ1-2; the match to TRBD1 covers 7 bases. Looked up from germline, CDR1 is MNHEY and CDR2 is SVGAGI. V shed 4 bases and J 3 bases; nucleotides not matched to a gene: 5. This CDR3 comprises 14 residues.

The chain uses TRBV9 and TRBJ1-3, with D unclear. Germline V gives CDR1 SGDLS, CDR2 YYNGEE. Between the trimmed V and J ends, which lost 0 bases and 3 bases, there was a span of 7 bases. CDR3 length: 14 amino acids. Here the CDR3 reads CASSVEDRGNTIYF. The CDR3 region has the DNA TGTGCCAGCAGCGTAGAAGATCGTGGAAACACCATATATTTT.

The chain links TRBV11-2 to TRBJ2-5, with TRBD1 as a possible D gene (5 bases). CDR3 length: 14 amino acids. V was pared by 1 base and J by 7 bases, with 13 bases between. CDR1 and CDR2 from the germline V gene are SGHAT and FQNNGV. CDR3 loop: CASSLVRDRRTQYF. CDR3 bases: TGTGCCAGCAGCTTAGTGCGAGACAGACGGACCCAGTACTTC.

The rearrangement links TRBV5-4 to TRBJ1-2; D may be TRBD1 (6 bases). This CDR3 contains 12 residues. V lost 0 bases and J 8 bases, leaving 8 bases between the germline ends. Germline assignment: CDR1 SGHNT and CDR2 YYREEE (reference sequence). In nucleotides, the CDR3 is TGTGCCAGCAGCTTGGACAGGGAGGGCTACACCTTC. Translating gives CASSLDREGYTF.

This clone was counted once. The J gene is TRBJ1-2, the V gene TRBV6-5; D might be TRBD1 (5 bases). From germline, CDR1 is MNHEY and CDR2 SVGAGI. This CDR3 contains 13 residues. Trimming removed 4 bases from V and 4 bases from J, with 10 bases in between. CDR3 DNA: TGTGCCAGCAGTTCGTACCAGGGCTATGGCTACACCTTC. This encodes CASSSYQGYGYTF.

The chain combines TRBV19 with TRBJ1-3; D uncertain. V lost 6 bases and J 0 bases, leaving 9 bases between the germline ends. The germline V gene has CDR1 LNHDA and CDR2 SQIVND (reference sequence). CDR3 length: 14 residues. CDR3 sequence: CASSQQSSGNTIYF. The CDR3 DNA sequence: TGTGCCAGTAGCCAACAAAGCTCTGGAAACACCATATATTTT.

The V call is TRBV7-2, the J call TRBJ1-5; a weak D match, TRBD1 (6 bases). Germline V gene data show CDR1 as SGHTA and CDR2 as FQGNSA. This CDR3 spans 14 amino acids. Trimming shortened V by 5 bases and J by 4 bases, and 12 bases separated the two germline ends. This CDR3 reads CASSPRGANQPQHF. The CDR3 DNA follows: TGTGCCAGCAGCCCCCGGGGGGCGAATCAGCCCCAGCATTTT.

The gene calls are TRBV2 and TRBJ2-2, with 8 bases aligning to TRBD1. Germline V gene sequence: CDR1 SNHLY, CDR2 FYNNEI. V gave up 6 bases and J gave up 7 bases; unmatched junction bases: 4. This CDR3 has 13 amino acids. This CDR3 reads CASRGTGRGELFF. As DNA, the CDR3 is TGTGCCAGCAGGGGGACAGGACGCGGGGAGCTGTTTTTT. The variable domain in full, with the rest retrieved from reference TRBV2 and TRBJ2-2, is EPEVTQTPSHQVTQMGQEVILRCVPISNHLYFYWYRQILGQKVEFLVSFYNNEISEKSEIFDDQFSVERPDGSNFTLKIRSTKLEDSAMYFCASRGTGRGELFFGEGSRLTVL.